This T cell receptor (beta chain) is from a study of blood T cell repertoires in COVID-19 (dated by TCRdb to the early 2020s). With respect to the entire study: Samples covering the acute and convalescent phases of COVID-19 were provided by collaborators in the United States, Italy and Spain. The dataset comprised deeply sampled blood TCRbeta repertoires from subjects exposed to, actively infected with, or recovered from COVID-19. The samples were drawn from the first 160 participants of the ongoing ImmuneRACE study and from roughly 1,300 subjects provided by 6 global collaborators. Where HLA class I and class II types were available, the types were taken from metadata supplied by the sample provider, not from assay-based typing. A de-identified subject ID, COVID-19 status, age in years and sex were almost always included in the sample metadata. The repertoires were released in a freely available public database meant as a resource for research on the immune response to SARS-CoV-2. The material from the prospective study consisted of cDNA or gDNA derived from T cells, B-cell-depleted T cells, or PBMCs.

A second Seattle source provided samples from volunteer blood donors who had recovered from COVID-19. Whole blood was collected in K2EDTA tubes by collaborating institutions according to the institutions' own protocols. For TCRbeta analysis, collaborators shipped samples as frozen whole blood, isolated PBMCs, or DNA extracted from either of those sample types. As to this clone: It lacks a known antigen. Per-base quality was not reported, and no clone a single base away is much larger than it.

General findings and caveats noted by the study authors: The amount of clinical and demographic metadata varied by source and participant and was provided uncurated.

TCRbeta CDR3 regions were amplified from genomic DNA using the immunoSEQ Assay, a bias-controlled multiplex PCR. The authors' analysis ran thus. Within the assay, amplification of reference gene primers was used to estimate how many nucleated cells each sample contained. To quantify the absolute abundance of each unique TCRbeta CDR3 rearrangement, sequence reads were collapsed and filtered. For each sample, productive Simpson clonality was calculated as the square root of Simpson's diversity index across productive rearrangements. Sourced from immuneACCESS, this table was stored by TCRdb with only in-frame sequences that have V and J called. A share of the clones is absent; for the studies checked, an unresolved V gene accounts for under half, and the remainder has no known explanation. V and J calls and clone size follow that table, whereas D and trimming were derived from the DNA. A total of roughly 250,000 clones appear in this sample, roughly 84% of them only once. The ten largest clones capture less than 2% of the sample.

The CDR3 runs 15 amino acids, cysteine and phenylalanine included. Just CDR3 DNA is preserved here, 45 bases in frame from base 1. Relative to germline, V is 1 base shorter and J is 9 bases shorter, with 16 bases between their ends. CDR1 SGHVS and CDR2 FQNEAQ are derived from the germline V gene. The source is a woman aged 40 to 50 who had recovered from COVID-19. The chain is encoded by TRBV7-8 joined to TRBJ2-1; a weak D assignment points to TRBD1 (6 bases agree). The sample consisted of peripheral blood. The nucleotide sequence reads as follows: TGTGCCAGCAGCTTAGAGGCCAGGGGCGCAGGTGAGCAGTTCTTC. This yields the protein CASSLEARGAGEQFF.